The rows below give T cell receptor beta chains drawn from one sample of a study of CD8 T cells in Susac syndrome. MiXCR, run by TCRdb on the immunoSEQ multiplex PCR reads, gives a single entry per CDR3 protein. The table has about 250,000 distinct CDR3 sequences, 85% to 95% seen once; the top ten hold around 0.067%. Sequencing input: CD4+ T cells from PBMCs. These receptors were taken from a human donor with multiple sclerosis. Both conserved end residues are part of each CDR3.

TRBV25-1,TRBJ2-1,CASRLQGGRVNRSYNEQFF
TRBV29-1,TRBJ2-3,CSVERLAGVFKLSTDTQYF
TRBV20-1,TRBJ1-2,CSAPTGAYGYTF
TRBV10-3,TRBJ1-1,CAIGKDLNTEAFF
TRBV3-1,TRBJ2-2,CASSKVGDTGELFF
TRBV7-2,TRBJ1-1,CASSPRTGNTEAFF
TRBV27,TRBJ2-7,CASRKRADPYEQYF
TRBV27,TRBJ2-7,CASSFYPTSGYSYEQYF
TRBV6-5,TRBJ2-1,CASSYSFQGYNEQFF
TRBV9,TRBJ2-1,CASSLGTLGANEQFF
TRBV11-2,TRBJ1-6,CASSLSKGGNSPLHF
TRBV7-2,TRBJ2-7,CASSLTWGSSAHEQYF
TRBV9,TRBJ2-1,CASSARPSGGFYNEQFF
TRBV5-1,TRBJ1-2,CASSLSQGNYGYTF
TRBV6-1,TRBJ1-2,CASSTSYEGYTF
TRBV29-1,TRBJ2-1,CSVKATGGSEQFF
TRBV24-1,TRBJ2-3,CATSDTTGGLRTDTQYF
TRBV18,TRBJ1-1,CASSPVPGQGRGTEAFF
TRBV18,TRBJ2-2,CASSPALDNTGELFF
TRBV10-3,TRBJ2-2,CAISDGFPGELFF
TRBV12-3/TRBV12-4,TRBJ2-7,CASSLGGAAAYEQYF
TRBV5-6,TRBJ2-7,CASSSGTGGAMGEQYF
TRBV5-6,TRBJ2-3,CASSPTGGATDTQYF
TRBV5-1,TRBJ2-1,CASSSPSNLNNEQFF
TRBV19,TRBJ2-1,CASSSRRAGGNYNEQFF
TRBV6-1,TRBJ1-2,CASSRVMDRGGNYGYTF
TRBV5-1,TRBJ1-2,CASSLVPTNGYTF
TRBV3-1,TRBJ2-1,CASSGLAGERNEQFF
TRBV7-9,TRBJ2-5,CASSAGTPQETQYF
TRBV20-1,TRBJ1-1,CSARGGQEAFF
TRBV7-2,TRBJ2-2,CASSPLDRGQDGELFF
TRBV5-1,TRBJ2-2,CASSLVPQNTGELFF
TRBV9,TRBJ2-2,CASSDSPWSGELFF
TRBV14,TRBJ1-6,CASSQDRSGFRTNSPLHF
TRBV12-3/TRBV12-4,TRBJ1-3,CASSPGQGNTIYF
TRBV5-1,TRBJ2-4,CASSLEGHPAKNIQYF
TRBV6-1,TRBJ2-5,CASSEVGSQYF
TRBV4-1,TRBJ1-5,CASSQGPWPLHF
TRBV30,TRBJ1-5,CAWSEGGPQHF
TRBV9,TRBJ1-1,CASSGGPKNTEAFF
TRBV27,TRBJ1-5,CASGRGPNQPQHF
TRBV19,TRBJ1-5,CASSIDRGAQPQHF
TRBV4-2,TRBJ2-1,CASSQDIKDNEQFF
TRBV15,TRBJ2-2,CATSRGVPGELFF
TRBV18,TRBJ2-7,CASSGTGTEQYF
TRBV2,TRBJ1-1,CASNDREGTEAFF
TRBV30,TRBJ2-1,CAWTSPETYNEQFF
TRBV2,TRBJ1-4,CASSDAYEKLFF
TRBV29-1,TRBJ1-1,CSVGQGSDTEAFF
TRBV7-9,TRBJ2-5,CASSLELGQETQYF